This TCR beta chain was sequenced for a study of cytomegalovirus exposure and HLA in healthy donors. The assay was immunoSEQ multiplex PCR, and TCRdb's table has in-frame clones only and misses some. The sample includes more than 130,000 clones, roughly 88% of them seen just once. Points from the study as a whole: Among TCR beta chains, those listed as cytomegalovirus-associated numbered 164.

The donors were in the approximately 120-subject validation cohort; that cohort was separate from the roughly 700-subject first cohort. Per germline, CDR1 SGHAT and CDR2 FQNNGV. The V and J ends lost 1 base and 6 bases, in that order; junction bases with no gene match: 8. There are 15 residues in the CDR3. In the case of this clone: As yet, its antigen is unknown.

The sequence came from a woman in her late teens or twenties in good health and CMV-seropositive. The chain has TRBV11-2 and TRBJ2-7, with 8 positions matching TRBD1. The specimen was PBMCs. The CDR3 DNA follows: TGTGCCAGCAGCTTAGTAGGCCAGGGGGCTGGCGAGCAGTACTTC. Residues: CASSLVGQGAGEQYF.